This T cell receptor beta chain stems from a study of spatial heterogeneity in lung cancer. Study outcomes and limitations: The number of expanded tumor alpha and beta chains correlated with mutation number. Of the expanded TCRs, ubiquitous and regional counts tracked the counts of ubiquitous and regional nonsynonymous mutations, respectively.

Each molecule of TCR cDNA was tagged with one unique molecular identifier. TCRdb reanalysed the 5' RACE reads using MiXCR and keeps one entry per CDR3 protein. Here the sample spans about 3,500 distinct CDR3 sequences, 4.9% being singletons. Comment on this clonotype: What it binds is unknown.

Noted time point: sample taken at primary tumor resection. Whole RNA was taken from tumor, nontumor lung or frozen PBMC; it was then sequenced unsorted. CDR1 and CDR2 from the germline V gene are MDHEN and SYDVKM. With 6 bases removed from V and 0 bases from J, the gap between germline ends came to 12 bases. This CDR3 contains 15 residues. The sequences come from lung tumor tissue, collected at surgery. V gene TRBV28 combines with J gene TRBJ2-1; the D gene is possibly TRBD1 (6 bases). The sequence was obtained from a female donor with early-stage non-small cell lung cancer. The CDR3 nucleotides read TGTGCCAGCAGCCAAGACAGGAGCTCCTACAATGAGCAGTTCTTC. Protein product: CASSQDRSSYNEQFF.